This T cell receptor beta chain was sequenced in a study of blood T cell repertoires in COVID-19. Study-level information: Material from acute and convalescent COVID-19 was sourced from the United States, Italy and Spain.

The table came from immunoSEQ multiplex PCR; TCRdb's copy has only in-frame clones and leaves some out. This sample carries 200,000 or so clones, around 89% of them seen once, and the ten largest clones take 3% to 3.5%. This clone was observed once. The sample holds other DNA sequences that translate to the same CDR3. The CDR3 length is 13 residues. CDR1 SGHTA and CDR2 FQGTGA come from the germline V gene. V was clipped by 2 bases and J by 5 bases, with 9 bases between them. The sequenced material came from PBMCs or T cells enriched from blood (not recorded which). The chain has TRBV7-3 and TRBJ2-5; D may be TRBD2 (6 bases). This TCR was recovered from a woman under 30 in a cohort exposed to, infected with or recovered from COVID-19 (not recorded which). CDR3 bases: TGTGCCAGCAGCTTACGGAGGGAGGAGACCCAGTACTTC. It translates to CASSLRREETQYF.